These T cell receptor beta chains were read from a single sample in a study of T cell responses to AZD1222 COVID-19 vaccine. The data were produced by immunoSEQ multiplex PCR, yet TCRdb's version contains in-frame clones alone and is incomplete. This table has 100,000 or so clones, 87% appearing once. This specimen was peripheral blood, taken 28 days after the second AZD1222 dose. These receptors came from an adult who received the AZD1222 COVID-19 vaccine. Each CDR3 is given with its conserved first and last residue. A D gene is named only where the DNA matches it firmly. Clone size appears in some rows only: once, few, many, or a class for an expanded clone.

v_call: TRBV5-4; d_call: TRBD1; j_call: TRBJ2-7; clone_size: -; cdr3_nt: TGTGCCAGCAGCCCCGGGGGGACAGGGGAAATCTACGAGCAGTACTTC; cdr3_aa: CASSPGGTGEIYEQYF
v_call: TRBV19; d_call: -; j_call: TRBJ2-7; clone_size: -; cdr3_nt: TGTGCCAGTAGTATAGAGGGAGGGACAGGCGAGCAGTACTTC; cdr3_aa: CASSIEGGTGEQYF
v_call: TRBV15; d_call: -; j_call: TRBJ2-7; clone_size: once; cdr3_nt: TGTGCCACCAGCCGCAGACGGTCCTACGAGCAGTACTTC; cdr3_aa: CATSRRRSYEQYF
v_call: TRBV28; d_call: -; j_call: TRBJ1-6; clone_size: -; cdr3_nt: TGTGCCAGTGGGGGGCGGTTTCGCTCACCCCTCCACTTT; cdr3_aa: CASGGRFRSPLHF
v_call: TRBV9; d_call: TRBD2; j_call: TRBJ2-1; clone_size: -; cdr3_nt: TGTGCCAGCAGCGGATGGACTAGCGGGAGTGATGAGCAGTTCTTC; cdr3_aa: CASSGWTSGSDEQFF
v_call: TRBV7-2; d_call: TRBD2; j_call: TRBJ2-7; clone_size: -; cdr3_nt: TGTGCCAGCAGCTTAGTTCCCGCGGGAGGGAACTACGAGCAGTACTTC; cdr3_aa: CASSLVPAGGNYEQYF
v_call: TRBV7-6; d_call: -; j_call: TRBJ1-1; clone_size: -; cdr3_nt: TGTGCCAGCAGCAAGGACAGAAACACTGAAGCTTTCTTT; cdr3_aa: CASSKDRNTEAFF
v_call: TRBV5-1; d_call: TRBD1; j_call: TRBJ1-3; clone_size: -; cdr3_nt: TGCGCCAGCAGCCCGGACAGGGGGTATGACACCATATATTTT; cdr3_aa: CASSPDRGYDTIYF
v_call: TRBV7-9; d_call: TRBD2; j_call: TRBJ2-3; clone_size: -; cdr3_nt: TGTGCCAGCAGCAGGGGGGCTAGCGGGGTAGGAAGGACAGATACGCAGTATTTT; cdr3_aa: CASSRGASGVGRTDTQYF
v_call: TRBV24-1; d_call: TRBD1; j_call: TRBJ2-1; clone_size: -; cdr3_nt: TGTGCCACCAGTGACTGGGGGACAGGGGGCAACAATGAGCAGTTCTTC; cdr3_aa: CATSDWGTGGNNEQFF
v_call: TRBV29-1; d_call: -; j_call: TRBJ1-1; clone_size: -; cdr3_nt: TGCAGCGTTGCCGGCAGGGGGAACACTGAAGCTTTCTTT; cdr3_aa: CSVAGRGNTEAFF
v_call: TRBV5-1; d_call: -; j_call: TRBJ1-1; clone_size: -; cdr3_nt: TGCGCCAGCAGCCCTGTAACAGGTTTTAACACTGAAGCTTTCTTT; cdr3_aa: CASSPVTGFNTEAFF
v_call: TRBV5-1; d_call: TRBD1; j_call: TRBJ2-7; clone_size: -; cdr3_nt: TGCGCCAGCAGCTTAACCGGGACAGGGGTTGACGAGCAGTACTTC; cdr3_aa: CASSLTGTGVDEQYF
v_call: TRBV11-3; d_call: -; j_call: TRBJ2-1; clone_size: -; cdr3_nt: TGTGCCAGCAGCTTAGGTACCCACAATGAGCAGTTCTTC; cdr3_aa: CASSLGTHNEQFF
v_call: TRBV7-3; d_call: -; j_call: TRBJ2-6; clone_size: -; cdr3_nt: TGTGCCAGCAGCCCCGGGTATCCCGGGGCCAACGTCCTGACTTTC; cdr3_aa: CASSPGYPGANVLTF
v_call: TRBV5-5; d_call: -; j_call: TRBJ1-4; clone_size: once; cdr3_nt: TGTGCCAGCAGCTTGGGTCTGCCTGGGCGAAAACTGTTTTTT; cdr3_aa: CASSLGLPGRKLFF
v_call: TRBV7-3; d_call: -; j_call: TRBJ1-1; clone_size: few; cdr3_nt: TGTGCCAGCAGCTTAGGGGCAGGGAGCACTGAAGCTTTCTTT; cdr3_aa: CASSLGAGSTEAFF
v_call: TRBV10-3; d_call: -; j_call: TRBJ1-1; clone_size: -; cdr3_nt: TGTGCCATCCGGACAGCCGCGGACACTGAAGCTTTCTTT; cdr3_aa: CAIRTAADTEAFF
v_call: TRBV7-6; d_call: -; j_call: TRBJ2-7; clone_size: -; cdr3_nt: TGTGCCAGCAGCACCCAGTCCTACGAGCAGTACTTC; cdr3_aa: CASSTQSYEQYF
v_call: TRBV5-1; d_call: TRBD1; j_call: TRBJ1-2; clone_size: -; cdr3_nt: TGCGCCAGCAGCTTTGGGACAGGGGTAAACTATGGCTACACCTTC; cdr3_aa: CASSFGTGVNYGYTF
v_call: TRBV9; d_call: -; j_call: TRBJ2-1; clone_size: -; cdr3_nt: TGTGCCAGCAGCGTAGACGGGAGAAATGAGCAGTTCTTC; cdr3_aa: CASSVDGRNEQFF
v_call: TRBV3-1/TRBV3-2; d_call: TRBD1; j_call: TRBJ2-1; clone_size: -; cdr3_nt: TGTGCCAGCAGCCGCGGACAGGGGGCCAACAATGAGCAGTTCTTC; cdr3_aa: CASSRGQGANNEQFF
v_call: TRBV5-1; d_call: -; j_call: TRBJ2-1; clone_size: -; cdr3_nt: TGCGCCAGCAGCTTGGCTGTTGGTGGGGGGCTCTCCTACAATGAGCAGTTCTTC; cdr3_aa: CASSLAVGGGLSYNEQFF
v_call: TRBV18; d_call: -; j_call: TRBJ2-5; clone_size: -; cdr3_nt: TGTGCCAGCTCACCAGGGGGCTATGCGACCCAGTACTTC; cdr3_aa: CASSPGGYATQYF
v_call: TRBV27; d_call: TRBD2; j_call: TRBJ2-7; clone_size: -; cdr3_nt: TGTGCCAGCAGTTCAAGTTACCCCGGACTAGCGGGAGAATGGCAGGGGGACGAGCAGTACTTC; cdr3_aa: CASSSSYPGLAGEWQGDEQYF
v_call: TRBV27; d_call: -; j_call: TRBJ2-7; clone_size: -; cdr3_nt: TGTGCCAGCAGTTATTTTGCAGGGGATTCCTACGAGCAGTACTTC; cdr3_aa: CASSYFAGDSYEQYF
v_call: TRBV19; d_call: -; j_call: TRBJ1-1; clone_size: -; cdr3_nt: TGTGCCAGTAGCCCCATACCCTCAGGGCTCGAGGGTGAAGCTTTCTTT; cdr3_aa: CASSPIPSGLEGEAFF
v_call: TRBV2; d_call: TRBD1; j_call: TRBJ2-2; clone_size: -; cdr3_nt: TGTGCCAGCAGCAACGTACAGGGGCTCGGGGAGCTGTTTTTT; cdr3_aa: CASSNVQGLGELFF